The entry below gives a single T cell receptor beta chain sequence along with its context. This sample is part of a study of blood T cell repertoires in COVID-19. Turning to the study itself: From the United States, Italy and Spain came samples of acute and convalescent COVID-19. PBMCs, B-cell-depleted T cells, or T cells provided the cDNA or gDNA that made up the material.

V trimming: 5 bases; J trimming: 0 bases; junction bases outside the gene matches: 13. CDR3 size: 18 residues. The germline V gene encodes CDR1 SGHRS and CDR2 YFSETQ. Authors' data handling: Estimation of nucleated cell counts was performed using reference gene primer amplification. Clones were sequenced by immunoSEQ multiplex PCR, and TCRdb holds only the in-frame ones, with some missing. The V and J calls and clone size are taken from that table; D and trimming were inferred from the DNA. The sample lists some 200,000 clones; 80% to 95% were seen once. This sequence was found in a man aged 50 to 60 with acute or convalescent COVID-19. The gene calls are TRBV5-1 and TRBJ2-2, with 7 bases that match TRBD1. The material sequenced was peripheral blood. The CDR3 nucleotides are TGCGCCAGCAGATTGTTAAGGAGAGGGACAGCGAACACCGGGGAGCTGTTTTTT. This sequence encodes CASRLLRRGTANTGELFF.